The source of this T cell receptor beta chain is a study of T cell responses to AZD1222 COVID-19 vaccine. As regards this clone: What it binds is unknown.

TCRdb's copy holds only in-frame clones and misses some; the assay was immunoSEQ multiplex PCR. Among 100,000 to 150,000 clones, 85% to 90% were seen once, and the ten largest hold around 30%. Study results and limitations: Repertoires were obtained solely post-peak T cell response.

CDR3 size: 13 residues. CDR1 is LGHNA and CDR2 is YSLEER in the germline V gene. Trimming removed 0 bases from V and 9 bases from J, with 8 bases in between. The gene calls are TRBV4-3 and TRBJ1-4, with no clear D. The TCR originated in an adult in good health. This sample comprised peripheral blood, obtained on day 0 of AZD1222 vaccination. CDR3 amino acids: CASSQDRTQKLFF. CDR3 nucleotides: TGCGCCAGCAGCCAAGATCGGACTCAAAAACTGTTTTTT.